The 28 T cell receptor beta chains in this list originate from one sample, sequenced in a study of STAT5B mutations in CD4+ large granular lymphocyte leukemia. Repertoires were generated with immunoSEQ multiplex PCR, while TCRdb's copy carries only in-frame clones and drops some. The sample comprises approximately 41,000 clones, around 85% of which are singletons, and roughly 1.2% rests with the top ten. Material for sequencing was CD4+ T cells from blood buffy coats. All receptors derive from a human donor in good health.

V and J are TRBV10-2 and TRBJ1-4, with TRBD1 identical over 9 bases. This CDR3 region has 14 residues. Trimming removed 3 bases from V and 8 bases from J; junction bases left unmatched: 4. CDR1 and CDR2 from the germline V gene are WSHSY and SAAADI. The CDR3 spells CASSETGGDEKLFF. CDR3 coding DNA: TGCGCCAGCAGTGAAACAGGGGGCGACGAAAAACTGTTTTTT.

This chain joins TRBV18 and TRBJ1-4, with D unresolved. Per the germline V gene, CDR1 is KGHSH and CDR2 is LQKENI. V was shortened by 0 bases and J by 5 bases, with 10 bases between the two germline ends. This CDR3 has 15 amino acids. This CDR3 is CASSPPKVGNEKLFF. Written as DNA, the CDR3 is TGTGCCAGCTCACCACCAAAGGTTGGAAATGAAAAACTGTTTTTT. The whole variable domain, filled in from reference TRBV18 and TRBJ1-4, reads NAGVMQNPRHLVRRRGQEARLRCSPMKGHSHVYWYRQLPEEGLKFMVYLQKENIIDESGMPKERFSAEFPKEGPSILRIQQVVRGDSAAYFCASSPPKVGNEKLFFGSGTQLSVL.

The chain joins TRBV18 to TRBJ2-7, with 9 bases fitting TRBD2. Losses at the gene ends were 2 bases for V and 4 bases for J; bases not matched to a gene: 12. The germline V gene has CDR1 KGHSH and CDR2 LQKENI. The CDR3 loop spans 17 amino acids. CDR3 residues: CASSPNVVRGGAYEQYF. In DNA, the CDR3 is TGTGCCAGCTCACCAAATGTTGTCCGCGGGGGGGCTTACGAGCAGTACTTC.

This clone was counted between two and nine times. The CDR3 DNA is TGTGCCAGTAGTAGTGTCTCTAGCACAGATACGCAGTATTTT. As protein: CASSSVSSTDTQYF. This sequence joins TRBV19 and TRBJ2-3; D gene unclear. Between the trimmed V and J ends, which lost 4 bases and 0 bases, there was a span of 8 bases. CDR3 length: 14 amino acids. Germline loops: CDR1 LNHDA, CDR2 SQIVND (reference sequence).

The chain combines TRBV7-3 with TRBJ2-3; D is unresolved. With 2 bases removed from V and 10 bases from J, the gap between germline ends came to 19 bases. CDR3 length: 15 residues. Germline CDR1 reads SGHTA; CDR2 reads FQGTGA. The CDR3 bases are TGTGCCAGCAGCTTACAATCGTTCGGGTTTTCTGCGCAGTATTTT. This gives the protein CASSLQSFGFSAQYF.

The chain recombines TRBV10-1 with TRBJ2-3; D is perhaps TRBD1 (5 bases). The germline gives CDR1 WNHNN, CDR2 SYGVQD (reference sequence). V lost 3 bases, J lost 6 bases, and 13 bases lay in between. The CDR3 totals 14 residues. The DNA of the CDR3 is TGCGCCAGCAGTGACTCTGGGGCAGTCGATACGCAGTATTTT. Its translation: CASSDSGAVDTQYF.

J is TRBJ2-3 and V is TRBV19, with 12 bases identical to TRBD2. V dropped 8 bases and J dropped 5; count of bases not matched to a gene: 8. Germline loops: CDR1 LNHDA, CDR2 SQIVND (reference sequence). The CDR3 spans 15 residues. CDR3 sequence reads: CASYPSGRVGDTQYF. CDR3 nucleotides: TGTGCCAGTTACCCTAGCGGGAGGGTGGGAGATACGCAGTATTTT.

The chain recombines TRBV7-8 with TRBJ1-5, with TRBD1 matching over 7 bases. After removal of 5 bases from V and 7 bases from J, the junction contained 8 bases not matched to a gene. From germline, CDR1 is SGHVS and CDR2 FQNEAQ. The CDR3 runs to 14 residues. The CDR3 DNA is TGTGCCAGCAGCCCCAGGGGGTACGGACAGCCCCAGCATTTT. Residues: CASSPRGYGQPQHF.

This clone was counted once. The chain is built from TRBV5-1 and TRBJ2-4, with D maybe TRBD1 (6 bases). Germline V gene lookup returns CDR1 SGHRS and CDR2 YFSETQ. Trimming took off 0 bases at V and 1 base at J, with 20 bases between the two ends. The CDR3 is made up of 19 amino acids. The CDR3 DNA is TGCGCCAGCAGCTTGGCTGGGGGCCTCGATGGCCGGGCCAAAAACATTCAGTACTTC. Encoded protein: CASSLAGGLDGRAKNIQYF.

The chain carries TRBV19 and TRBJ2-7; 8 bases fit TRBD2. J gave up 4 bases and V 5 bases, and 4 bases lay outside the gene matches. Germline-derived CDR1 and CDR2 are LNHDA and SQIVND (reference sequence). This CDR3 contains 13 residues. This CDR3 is CASSGREGYEQYF. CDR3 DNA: TGTGCCAGTAGTGGCCGGGAGGGGTACGAGCAGTACTTC.

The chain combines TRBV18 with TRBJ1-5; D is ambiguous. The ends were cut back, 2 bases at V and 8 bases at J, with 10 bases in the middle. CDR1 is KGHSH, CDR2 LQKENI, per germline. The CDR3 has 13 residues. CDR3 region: CASSPNLEEPQHF. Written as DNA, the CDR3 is TGTGCCAGCTCACCAAATCTGGAGGAGCCCCAGCATTTT.

CDR3 sequence: CASSAPGPPYEQYF. CDR3 nucleotides: TGTGCCAGCAGCGCCCCGGGACCCCCTTACGAGCAGTACTTC. The chain combines TRBV9 with TRBJ2-7, with D perhaps given as TRBD1 or TRBD2 (5 bases each). Germline assignment: CDR1 SGDLS and CDR2 YYNGEE. The CDR3 runs to 14 residues. The ends were cut back, 3 bases at V and 4 bases at J, with 14 bases in the middle. The variable domain in full, completed from reference TRBV9 and TRBJ2-7, reads DSGVTQTPKHLITATGQRVTLRCSPRSGDLSVYWYQQSLDQGLQFLIQYYNGEERAKGNILERFSAQQFPDLHSELNLSSLELGDSALYFCASSAPGPPYEQYFGPGTRLTVT.

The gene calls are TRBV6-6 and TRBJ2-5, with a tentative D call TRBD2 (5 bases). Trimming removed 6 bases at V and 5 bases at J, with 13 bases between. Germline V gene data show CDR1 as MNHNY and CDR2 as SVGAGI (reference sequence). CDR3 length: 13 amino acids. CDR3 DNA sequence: TGTGCCAGCAGGGCGAGGGAAGGGGAGACCCAGTACTTC. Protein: CASRAREGETQYF.

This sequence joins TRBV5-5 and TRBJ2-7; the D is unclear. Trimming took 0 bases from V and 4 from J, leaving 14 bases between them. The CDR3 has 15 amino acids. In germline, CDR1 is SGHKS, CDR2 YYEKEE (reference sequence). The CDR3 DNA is TGTGCCAGCAGCTTGGGTCTTTTAAGCAGGTACGAGCAGTACTTC. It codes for CASSLGLLSRYEQYF.

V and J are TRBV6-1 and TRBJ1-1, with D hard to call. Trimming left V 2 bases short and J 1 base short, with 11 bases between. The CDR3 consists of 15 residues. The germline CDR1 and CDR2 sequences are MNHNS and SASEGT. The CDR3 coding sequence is TGTGCCAGCAGTGAATTTAGGGCGGGGAACACTGAAGCTTTCTTT. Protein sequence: CASSEFRAGNTEAFF.

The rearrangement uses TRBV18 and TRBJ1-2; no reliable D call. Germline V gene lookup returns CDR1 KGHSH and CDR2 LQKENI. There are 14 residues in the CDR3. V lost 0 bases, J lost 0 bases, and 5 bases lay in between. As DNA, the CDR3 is TGTGCCAGCTCACCACCGGGCTCTAACTATGGCTACACCTTC. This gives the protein CASSPPGSNYGYTF.

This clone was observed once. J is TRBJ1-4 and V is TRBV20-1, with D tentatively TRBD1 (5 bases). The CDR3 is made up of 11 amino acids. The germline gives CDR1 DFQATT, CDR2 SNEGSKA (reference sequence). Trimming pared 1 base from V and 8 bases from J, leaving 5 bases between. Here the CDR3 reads CSARGDEKLFF. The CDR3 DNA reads TGCAGTGCTAGAGGGGACGAAAAACTGTTTTTT.

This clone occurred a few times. DNA of the CDR3: TGTGCCAGCAGCTCGGGACAGGGTGCGGGCTATGGCTACACCTTC. Translated: CASSSGQGAGYGYTF. The V gene is TRBV7-2, the J gene TRBJ1-2, with 9 bases that match TRBD1. This CDR3 contains 15 residues. CDR1 SGHTA and CDR2 FQGNSA come from the germline V gene. Trimming cost V 4 bases and J 4 bases; bases outside gene matches: 7.

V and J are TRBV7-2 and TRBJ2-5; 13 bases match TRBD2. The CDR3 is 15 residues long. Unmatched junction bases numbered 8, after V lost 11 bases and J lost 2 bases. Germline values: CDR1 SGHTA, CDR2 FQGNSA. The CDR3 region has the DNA TGTGCCGGGACTAGCGGGACAGGGGTACAAGAGACCCAGTACTTC. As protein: CAGTSGTGVQETQYF.

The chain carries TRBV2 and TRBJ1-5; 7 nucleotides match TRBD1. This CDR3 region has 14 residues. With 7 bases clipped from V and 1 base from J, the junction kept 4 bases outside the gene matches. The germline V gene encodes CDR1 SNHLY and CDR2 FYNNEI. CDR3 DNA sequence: TGTGCCAGCACTCCGACAGGGAGCAATCAGCCCCAGCATTTT. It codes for CASTPTGSNQPQHF.

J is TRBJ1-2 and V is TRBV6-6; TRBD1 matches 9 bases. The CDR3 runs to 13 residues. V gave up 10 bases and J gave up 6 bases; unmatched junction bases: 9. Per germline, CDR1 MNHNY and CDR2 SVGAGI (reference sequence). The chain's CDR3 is CATAGTGTDGYTF. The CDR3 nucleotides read TGTGCCACCGCCGGGACAGGGACCGATGGCTACACCTTC.

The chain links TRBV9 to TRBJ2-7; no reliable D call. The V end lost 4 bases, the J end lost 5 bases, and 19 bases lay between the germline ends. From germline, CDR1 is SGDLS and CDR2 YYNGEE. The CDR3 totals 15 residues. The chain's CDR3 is CASSPSPRSVNEQYF. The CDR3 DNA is TGTGCCAGCAGCCCCTCCCCCCGATCGGTGAACGAGCAGTACTTC.

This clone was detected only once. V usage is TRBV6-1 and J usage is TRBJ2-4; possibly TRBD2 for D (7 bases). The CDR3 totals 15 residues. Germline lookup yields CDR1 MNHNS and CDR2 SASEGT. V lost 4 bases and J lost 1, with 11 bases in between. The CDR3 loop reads CASSGGGSAKNIQYF. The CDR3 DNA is TGTGCCAGCAGTGGGGGGGGCTCGGCCAAAAACATTCAGTACTTC.

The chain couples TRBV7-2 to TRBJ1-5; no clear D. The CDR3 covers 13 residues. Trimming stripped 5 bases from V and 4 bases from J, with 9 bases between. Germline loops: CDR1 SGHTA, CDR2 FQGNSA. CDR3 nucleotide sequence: TGTGCCAGCAGCCAAAGCCAGAATCAGCCCCAGCATTTT. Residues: CASSQSQNQPQHF.

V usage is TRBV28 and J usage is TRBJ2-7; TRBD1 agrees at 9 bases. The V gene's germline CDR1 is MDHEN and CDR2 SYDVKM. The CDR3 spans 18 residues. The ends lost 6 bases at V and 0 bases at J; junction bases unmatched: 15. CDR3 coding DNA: TGTGCCAGCAGAGGAATGGACCCCGGGACAGGGACCTCCTACGAGCAGTACTTC. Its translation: CASRGMDPGTGTSYEQYF.

CDR3 loop: CASSITAGGSADTQYF. In DNA form, the CDR3 reads TGTGCCAGCAGCATAACAGCGGGAGGAAGCGCAGATACGCAGTATTTT. The chain couples TRBV7-2 to TRBJ2-3; 9 bases fit TRBD2. The J segment lost 4 bases and the V segment lost 5 bases, leaving 10 bases of the junction unmatched. The germline CDR1 and CDR2 sequences are SGHTA and FQGNSA. The CDR3 runs to 16 residues.

CDR3 coding DNA: TGTGCCTGGAGTCGCACAGAACCTACCTCTGGAAACACCATATATTTT. This encodes CAWSRTEPTSGNTIYF. V and J are TRBV30 and TRBJ1-3; D not certain. Germline values: CDR1 GTSNPN, CDR2 SVGIG (reference sequence). Trimming stripped 2 bases from V and 0 bases from J, with 14 bases between. The CDR3 covers 16 residues.

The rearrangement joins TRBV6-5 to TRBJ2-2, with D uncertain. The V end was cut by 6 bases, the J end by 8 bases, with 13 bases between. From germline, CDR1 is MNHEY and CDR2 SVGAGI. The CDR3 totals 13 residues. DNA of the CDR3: TGTGCCAGCAGGGGCGGATTTCCAGGGGAGCTGTTTTTT. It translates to CASRGGFPGELFF.